This T cell receptor beta chain emerged from a study of T cells in Graves' hyperthyroidism and ophthalmopathy. Overall study findings and caveats: Peripheral blood also featured most of the thyroid clonotypes expanded above 0.001. Ophthalmopathy was distinguished from stable hyperthyroidism by 13 V-J signatures.

Germline loops: CDR1 LNHNV, CDR2 YYDKDF (reference sequence). The V gene lost 3 bases and the J gene lost 10 bases, with 24 bases spanning the gap. The CDR3 extends over 16 amino acids. The TCR beta CDR3 regions underwent amplification using RNA transcripts as the source. Carried out on the TCR CDR3, a first-round RT-PCR used the HTBI primer set. TCRdb reanalysed the multiplex PCR reads using MiXCR and keeps one entry per CDR3 protein. The table shows about 96,000 distinct CDR3 sequences, with about 51% occurring only once. Remarks on this clonotype: The antigen is unknown.

The source material was blood. This rearrangement joins TRBV15 to TRBJ2-5; D tentatively reads TRBD1 or TRBD2 (5 bases each). The sequence was obtained from a woman in her forties with Graves' hyperthyroidism. CDR3 in amino acids: CATSSSGAGRGGVQYF. The CDR3 DNA reads as TGTGCCACCAGCAGCTCCGGGGCTGGCAGAGGTGGAGTCCAGTACTTC.